Reported below is one T cell receptor beta chain. What it recognizes is unknown. TCRdb re-analysed the 5' RACE reads in MiXCR, keeping a single row per CDR3 protein. The sample lists around 480,000 distinct CDR3 sequences; roughly 13% were seen once. There were only healthy Caucasians among the donors. CDR1 is DFQATT, CDR2 SNEGSKA, per germline (reference sequence). The CDR3 is made up of 14 amino acids. With 5 bases clipped from V and 10 bases from J, the junction kept 12 bases outside the gene matches. The sample belongs to a study of identical twins. Study-wide findings and caveats: Reduced insertions were recorded for abundant cord blood beta clonotypes, with no such pattern in memory repertoires. Partial confounding of zero-insertion analyses by invariant MAIT and iNKT cells was possible.

This same sample was also taken into another study, of yellow fever vaccine responses in identical twins. Turning to that study: Twins' vaccine T cell responses reportedly seemed partly convergent and partly personalized.

This TCR was recovered from a woman under 30 in good health. Sequences were obtained from CD4+ T cells sorted from blood. This chain connects TRBV20-1 to TRBJ1-1, with 11 bases identical to TRBD1. CDR3 coding DNA: TGCAGTGCTTTTCCGGGACAGGGGGTTTTGGGAGCTTTCTTT. It is translated as CSAFPGQGVLGAFF.